Listed below are T cell receptor beta chains from one sample, sequenced in a study of T cell responses to AZD1222 COVID-19 vaccine. This table comes from immunoSEQ multiplex PCR, and its TCRdb copy is limited to in-frame clones, with some not included. The repertoire has about 130,000 clones, around 90% of them found once; the top ten carry 4% to 5%. The sample consisted of peripheral blood, taken on day 0 of AZD1222 vaccination. These receptor sequences come from an adult in good health. The CDR3 runs from the conserved cysteine through the conserved F or W. A D gene is named only where the DNA matches it firmly. Rows give clone size only sometimes, using once, few, many, or a class for an expanded clone.

v_gene: TRBV2; abundance: -; j_gene: TRBJ2-7; d_gene: TRBD1; CDR3aa: CASSEGDRGAPGYEQYF; CDR3nt: TGTGCCAGCAGTGAAGGAGACAGGGGAGCCCCAGGCTACGAGCAGTACTTC
v_gene: TRBV30; abundance: -; j_gene: TRBJ1-5; d_gene: -; CDR3aa: CAWSGGGQPQHF; CDR3nt: TGTGCCTGGAGTGGGGGGGGTCAGCCCCAGCATTTT
v_gene: TRBV6-6; abundance: -; j_gene: TRBJ1-4; d_gene: TRBD1; CDR3aa: CASLQGARNEKLFF; CDR3nt: TGTGCCAGCTTGCAGGGGGCGAGGAATGAAAAACTGTTTTTT
v_gene: TRBV30; abundance: -; j_gene: TRBJ1-3; d_gene: TRBD1; CDR3aa: CAWRAAGGLLSGNTIYF; CDR3nt: TGTGCCTGGAGAGCGGCAGGGGGCCTTCTCTCTGGAAACACCATATATTTT
v_gene: TRBV2; abundance: -; j_gene: TRBJ2-2; d_gene: -; CDR3aa: CASTAEANTGELFF; CDR3nt: TGTGCCAGCACGGCAGAGGCGAACACCGGGGAGCTGTTTTTT
v_gene: TRBV9; abundance: once; j_gene: TRBJ2-1; d_gene: -; CDR3aa: CASRKTANSEQFF; CDR3nt: TGTGCCAGCCGCAAGACAGCGAACAGTGAGCAGTTCTTC
v_gene: TRBV7-3; abundance: -; j_gene: TRBJ2-1; d_gene: -; CDR3aa: CASSSRTTRVGYNEQFF; CDR3nt: TGTGCCAGCAGCTCTCGAACTACGAGAGTGGGGTACAATGAGCAGTTCTTC
v_gene: TRBV5-5; abundance: -; j_gene: TRBJ2-1; d_gene: TRBD2; CDR3aa: CASSLSGGVYNEQFF; CDR3nt: TGTGCCAGCAGCCTAAGCGGGGGCGTTTACAATGAGCAGTTCTTC
v_gene: TRBV7-3; abundance: -; j_gene: TRBJ2-2; d_gene: -; CDR3aa: CASSLGLRANTGELFF; CDR3nt: TGTGCCAGCAGCTTAGGTCTGCGGGCGAACACCGGGGAGCTGTTTTTT
v_gene: TRBV7-8; abundance: -; j_gene: TRBJ2-5; d_gene: -; CDR3aa: CASSLATQGIVETQYF; CDR3nt: TGTGCCAGCAGCTTAGCGACACAGGGTATAGTGGAGACCCAGTACTTC
v_gene: TRBV28; abundance: -; j_gene: TRBJ1-2; d_gene: -; CDR3aa: CASKRGNYGYTF; CDR3nt: TGTGCCAGCAAAAGGGGTAACTATGGCTACACCTTC
v_gene: TRBV24-1; abundance: once; j_gene: TRBJ2-1; d_gene: -; CDR3aa: CATSRSGTLLEQFF; CDR3nt: TGTGCCACCAGTAGATCGGGGACACTCTTGGAACAGTTCTTC
v_gene: TRBV5-1; abundance: -; j_gene: TRBJ2-3; d_gene: TRBD1; CDR3aa: CASSSDRGRADTQYF; CDR3nt: TGCGCCAGCAGCTCCGACAGGGGGCGGGCAGATACGCAGTATTTT
v_gene: TRBV28; abundance: -; j_gene: TRBJ1-2; d_gene: -; CDR3aa: CASSLSVGGYTF; CDR3nt: TGTGCCAGCAGTTTGAGTGTCGGCGGCTACACCTTC
v_gene: TRBV19; abundance: -; j_gene: TRBJ1-2; d_gene: -; CDR3aa: CASSSSGLAGRLEGYTF; CDR3nt: TGTGCCAGTAGTAGTTCTGGTTTGGCAGGACGGCTCGAGGGCTACACCTTC
v_gene: TRBV14; abundance: -; j_gene: TRBJ2-2; d_gene: -; CDR3aa: CASSQRSPSDTGELFF; CDR3nt: TGTGCCAGCAGCCAGCGCAGCCCGTCGGACACCGGGGAGCTGTTTTTT
v_gene: TRBV7-2; abundance: -; j_gene: TRBJ2-4; d_gene: -; CDR3aa: CASSLRDAKNIQYF; CDR3nt: TGTGCCAGCAGCTTGAGAGACGCCAAAAACATTCAGTACTTC
v_gene: TRBV6-2/TRBV6-3; abundance: -; j_gene: TRBJ2-6; d_gene: -; CDR3aa: CASSYVGSGANVLTF; CDR3nt: TGTGCCAGCAGTTATGTGGGGTCTGGGGCCAACGTCCTGACTTTC
v_gene: TRBV28; abundance: -; j_gene: TRBJ2-3; d_gene: TRBD2; CDR3aa: CASSPPGLAGGVTDTQYF; CDR3nt: TGTGCCAGCAGTCCACCGGGACTAGCGGGGGGGGTCACAGATACGCAGTATTTT
v_gene: TRBV6-4; abundance: -; j_gene: TRBJ1-4; d_gene: -; CDR3aa: CASSDGTDNEKLFF; CDR3nt: TGTGCCAGCAGTGACGGGACGGATAATGAAAAACTGTTTTTT
v_gene: TRBV9; abundance: -; j_gene: TRBJ1-2; d_gene: -; CDR3aa: CASSAPTGRAGYTF; CDR3nt: TGTGCCAGCAGCGCTCCGACAGGCAGGGCTGGCTACACCTTC
v_gene: TRBV12-5; abundance: -; j_gene: TRBJ1-3; d_gene: -; CDR3aa: CASGLNGQGFKVAGNTIYF; CDR3nt: TGTGCTAGTGGTTTAAACGGTCAGGGGTTCAAGGTAGCTGGAAACACCATATATTTT
v_gene: TRBV18; abundance: -; j_gene: TRBJ2-7; d_gene: -; CDR3aa: CASSLAPGAYEQYF; CDR3nt: TGTGCCAGCTCACTCGCCCCCGGGGCCTACGAGCAGTACTTC
v_gene: TRBV5-8; abundance: -; j_gene: TRBJ1-1; d_gene: TRBD1; CDR3aa: CASNNPGGASDTEAFF; CDR3nt: TGTGCCAGCAACAACCCAGGGGGCGCTTCGGACACTGAAGCTTTCTTT
v_gene: TRBV5-6; abundance: -; j_gene: TRBJ2-1; d_gene: TRBD2; CDR3aa: CASSLVVAGAGEQFF; CDR3nt: TGTGCCAGCAGCTTGGTAGTAGCGGGAGCGGGTGAGCAGTTCTTC
v_gene: TRBV4-2; abundance: -; j_gene: TRBJ2-1; d_gene: TRBD1; CDR3aa: CASSTRQGAQFF; CDR3nt: TGTGCCAGCAGCACACGACAGGGCGCGCAGTTCTTC
v_gene: TRBV5-1; abundance: -; j_gene: TRBJ2-2; d_gene: -; CDR3aa: CASSRGVDRELFF; CDR3nt: TGCGCCAGCAGCCGGGGAGTAGACAGGGAGCTGTTTTTT
v_gene: TRBV28; abundance: -; j_gene: TRBJ1-3; d_gene: -; CDR3aa: CASSPWTNSGNTIYF; CDR3nt: TGTGCCAGCAGTCCCTGGACCAACTCTGGAAACACCATATATTTT
v_gene: TRBV6-5; abundance: -; j_gene: TRBJ1-1; d_gene: -; CDR3aa: CASSIRQSTATEAFF; CDR3nt: TGTGCCAGCAGTATCAGGCAGAGTACGGCAACTGAAGCTTTCTTT
v_gene: TRBV28; abundance: -; j_gene: TRBJ2-7; d_gene: -; CDR3aa: CASSMPPGEQYF; CDR3nt: TGTGCCAGCAGCATGCCCCCAGGCGAGCAGTACTTC
v_gene: TRBV14; abundance: -; j_gene: TRBJ2-7; d_gene: -; CDR3aa: CASSPGHPIEQYF; CDR3nt: TGTGCCAGCAGTCCGGGACACCCCATCGAGCAGTACTTC
v_gene: TRBV9; abundance: -; j_gene: TRBJ1-1; d_gene: -; CDR3aa: CASTATPGNTEAFF; CDR3nt: TGTGCCAGCACCGCAACTCCGGGGAACACTGAAGCTTTCTTT
v_gene: TRBV2; abundance: -; j_gene: TRBJ1-1; d_gene: -; CDR3aa: CASSDRGVGKAFF; CDR3nt: TGTGCCAGCAGTGATCGGGGAGTAGGGAAAGCTTTCTTT
v_gene: TRBV6-5; abundance: -; j_gene: TRBJ2-7; d_gene: -; CDR3aa: CASSQNGGHEQYF; CDR3nt: TGTGCCAGCAGCCAGAACGGGGGGCACGAGCAGTACTTC
v_gene: TRBV7-3; abundance: -; j_gene: TRBJ2-5; d_gene: -; CDR3aa: CASSLGGRGYQETQYF; CDR3nt: TGTGCCAGCAGCTTAGGGGGACGCGGCTATCAAGAGACCCAGTACTTC
v_gene: TRBV5-6; abundance: few; j_gene: TRBJ2-3; d_gene: -; CDR3aa: CASSSTGDLTDTQYF; CDR3nt: TGTGCCAGCAGCTCTACAGGAGACCTCACAGATACGCAGTATTTT
v_gene: TRBV21-1; abundance: medium-sized; j_gene: TRBJ1-1; d_gene: -; CDR3aa: CASSKDLVSGNTEAFF; CDR3nt: TGTGCCAGCAGCAAAGATCTCGTGAGTGGGAACACTGAAGCTTTCTTT
v_gene: TRBV5-1; abundance: -; j_gene: TRBJ1-1; d_gene: -; CDR3aa: CASSGTQNTEAFF; CDR3nt: TGCGCCAGCAGTGGGACGCAGAACACTGAAGCTTTCTTT
v_gene: TRBV7-3; abundance: -; j_gene: TRBJ2-3; d_gene: TRBD2; CDR3aa: CASAPAGISDTQYF; CDR3nt: TGTGCCAGCGCTCCAGCGGGGATATCAGATACGCAGTATTTT
v_gene: TRBV28; abundance: -; j_gene: TRBJ2-2; d_gene: TRBD2; CDR3aa: CASSFSSGITGELFF; CDR3nt: TGTGCCAGCAGTTTTTCTAGCGGGATTACCGGGGAGCTGTTTTTT
v_gene: TRBV24-1; abundance: -; j_gene: TRBJ1-4; d_gene: -; CDR3aa: CATSDNRASGEKLFF; CDR3nt: TGTGCCACCAGTGATAACCGGGCCTCTGGGGAAAAACTGTTTTTT
v_gene: TRBV10-3; abundance: -; j_gene: TRBJ2-7; d_gene: -; CDR3aa: CATKGLSYEQYF; CDR3nt: TGTGCCACAAAGGGGCTCTCCTACGAGCAGTACTTC
v_gene: TRBV28; abundance: -; j_gene: TRBJ1-4; d_gene: -; CDR3aa: CATRGVVANEKLFF; CDR3nt: TGTGCCACGCGAGGGGTAGTGGCTAATGAAAAACTGTTTTTT
v_gene: TRBV7-2; abundance: -; j_gene: TRBJ2-5; d_gene: -; CDR3aa: CASSYQGGQETQYF; CDR3nt: TGTGCCAGCAGCTATCAGGGGGGGCAAGAGACCCAGTACTTC
v_gene: TRBV27; abundance: once; j_gene: TRBJ1-6; d_gene: TRBD1; CDR3aa: CASSTYRGSPLHF; CDR3nt: TGTGCCAGCAGTACCTACAGGGGTTCACCCCTCCACTTT
v_gene: TRBV5-6; abundance: -; j_gene: TRBJ1-5; d_gene: -; CDR3aa: CASSLATGGQPQHF; CDR3nt: TGTGCCAGCAGCTTGGCGACGGGGGGTCAGCCCCAGCATTTT
v_gene: TRBV5-4; abundance: -; j_gene: TRBJ2-3; d_gene: TRBD2; CDR3aa: CASSLAPTSGGRTDTQYF; CDR3nt: TGTGCCAGCAGCTTGGCCCCCACTAGCGGGGGGCGCACAGATACGCAGTATTTT
v_gene: TRBV24-1; abundance: -; j_gene: TRBJ2-1; d_gene: -; CDR3aa: CASNRGGAGEQFF; CDR3nt: TGTGCCTCTAACAGGGGGGGGGCCGGTGAGCAGTTCTTC
v_gene: TRBV29-1; abundance: -; j_gene: TRBJ1-1; d_gene: -; CDR3aa: CSVDRDKGTEAFF; CDR3nt: TGCAGCGTGGACCGGGACAAAGGAACTGAAGCTTTCTTT
v_gene: TRBV5-4; abundance: -; j_gene: TRBJ2-3; d_gene: -; CDR3aa: CAGGYPNTDTQYF; CDR3nt: TGTGCCGGGGGGTATCCGAACACAGATACGCAGTATTTT
v_gene: TRBV28; abundance: -; j_gene: TRBJ1-2; d_gene: -; CDR3aa: CASILSRGGGYTF; CDR3nt: TGTGCCAGCATCTTATCAAGAGGGGGTGGCTACACCTTC
v_gene: TRBV18; abundance: few; j_gene: TRBJ2-1; d_gene: TRBD2; CDR3aa: CASSPPDGRASNEQFF; CDR3nt: TGTGCCAGCTCACCACCGGACGGGAGGGCCTCCAATGAGCAGTTCTTC
v_gene: TRBV28; abundance: once; j_gene: TRBJ1-6; d_gene: TRBD1; CDR3aa: CASSLASPGTGYNSPLHF; CDR3nt: TGTGCCAGCAGTTTGGCCTCCCCCGGGACAGGGTATAATTCACCCCTCCACTTT
v_gene: TRBV5-1; abundance: few; j_gene: TRBJ1-4; d_gene: -; CDR3aa: CASSLGWGEHAKLFF; CDR3nt: TGCGCCAGCAGCCTGGGTTGGGGAGAGCACGCAAAACTGTTTTTT
v_gene: TRBV28; abundance: once; j_gene: TRBJ1-6; d_gene: -; CDR3aa: CASSPPSTARSPLHF; CDR3nt: TGTGCCAGCAGTCCCCCGTCCACGGCAAGATCACCCCTCCACTTT
v_gene: TRBV5-4; abundance: -; j_gene: TRBJ1-4; d_gene: -; CDR3aa: CASSTKQGTNEKLFF; CDR3nt: TGTGCCAGCAGCACCAAACAGGGAACTAATGAAAAACTGTTTTTT
v_gene: TRBV7-9; abundance: -; j_gene: TRBJ1-2; d_gene: TRBD1; CDR3aa: CASSVQGALYGYTF; CDR3nt: TGTGCCAGCAGCGTCCAGGGGGCGCTTTATGGCTACACCTTC
v_gene: TRBV18; abundance: -; j_gene: TRBJ1-6; d_gene: -; CDR3aa: CASSLRDSPLHF; CDR3nt: TGTGCCAGCTCACTCAGGGATTCACCCCTCCACTTT